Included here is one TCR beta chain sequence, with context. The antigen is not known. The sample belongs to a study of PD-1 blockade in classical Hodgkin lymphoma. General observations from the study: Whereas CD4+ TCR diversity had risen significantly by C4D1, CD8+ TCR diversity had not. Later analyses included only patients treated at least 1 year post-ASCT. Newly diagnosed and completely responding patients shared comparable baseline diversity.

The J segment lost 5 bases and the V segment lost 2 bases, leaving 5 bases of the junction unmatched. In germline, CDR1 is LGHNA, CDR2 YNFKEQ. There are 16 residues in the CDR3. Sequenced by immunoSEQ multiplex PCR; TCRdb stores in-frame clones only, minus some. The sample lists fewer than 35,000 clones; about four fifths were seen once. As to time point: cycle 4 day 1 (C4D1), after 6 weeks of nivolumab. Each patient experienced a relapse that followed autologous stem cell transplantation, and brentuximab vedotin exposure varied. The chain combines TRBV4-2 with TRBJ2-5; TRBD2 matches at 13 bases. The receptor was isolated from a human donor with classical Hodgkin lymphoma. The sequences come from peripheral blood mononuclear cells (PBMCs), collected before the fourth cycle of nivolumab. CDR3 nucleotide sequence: TGTGCCAGCAGCCAATCACTAGCGGGGGGGCAGGAGACCCAGTACTTC. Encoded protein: CASSQSLAGGQETQYF.